This TCR beta chain was recovered during a study of blood T cell repertoires in COVID-19. In the study overall: Donors in the United States, Italy and Spain gave samples during acute or convalescent COVID-19.

The authors' processing: Estimation of nucleated cell counts was performed using reference gene primer amplification. Profiled with immunoSEQ multiplex PCR; TCRdb holds only in-frame clones, not every one. Clone size and V and J calls were adopted from that table, with D and trimming inferred from the DNA. The profile shows 110,000 or so clones, approximately 90% of them singletons. Germline CDR1 is SEHNR and CDR2 is FQNEAQ (reference sequence). Trimming at V came to 0 bases and at J to 5 bases, leaving 5 bases not matched to a gene. This CDR3 spans 18 amino acids. This chain links TRBV7-9 with TRBJ2-1, with 15 positions matching TRBD2. The receptor comes from a woman aged 45-60 years with acute or convalescent COVID-19. Sequencing was performed on peripheral blood. The CDR3 DNA sequence: TGTGCCAGCAGCTTAGCGCGGAGGACTAGCGGGAGGGACAATGAGCAGTTCTTC. This translates into CASSLARRTSGRDNEQFF.